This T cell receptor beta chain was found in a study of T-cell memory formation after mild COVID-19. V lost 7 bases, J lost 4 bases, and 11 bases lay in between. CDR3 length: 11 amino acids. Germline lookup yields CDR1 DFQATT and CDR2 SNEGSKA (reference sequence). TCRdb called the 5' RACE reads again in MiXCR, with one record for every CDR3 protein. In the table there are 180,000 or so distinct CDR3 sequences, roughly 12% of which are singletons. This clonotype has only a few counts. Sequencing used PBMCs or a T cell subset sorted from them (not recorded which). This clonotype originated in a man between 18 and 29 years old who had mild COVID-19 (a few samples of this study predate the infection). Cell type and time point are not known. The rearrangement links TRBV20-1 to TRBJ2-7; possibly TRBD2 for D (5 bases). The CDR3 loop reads CSVASGYEQYF. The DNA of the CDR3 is TGCAGTGTTGCGTCGGGGTACGAGCAGTACTTC.